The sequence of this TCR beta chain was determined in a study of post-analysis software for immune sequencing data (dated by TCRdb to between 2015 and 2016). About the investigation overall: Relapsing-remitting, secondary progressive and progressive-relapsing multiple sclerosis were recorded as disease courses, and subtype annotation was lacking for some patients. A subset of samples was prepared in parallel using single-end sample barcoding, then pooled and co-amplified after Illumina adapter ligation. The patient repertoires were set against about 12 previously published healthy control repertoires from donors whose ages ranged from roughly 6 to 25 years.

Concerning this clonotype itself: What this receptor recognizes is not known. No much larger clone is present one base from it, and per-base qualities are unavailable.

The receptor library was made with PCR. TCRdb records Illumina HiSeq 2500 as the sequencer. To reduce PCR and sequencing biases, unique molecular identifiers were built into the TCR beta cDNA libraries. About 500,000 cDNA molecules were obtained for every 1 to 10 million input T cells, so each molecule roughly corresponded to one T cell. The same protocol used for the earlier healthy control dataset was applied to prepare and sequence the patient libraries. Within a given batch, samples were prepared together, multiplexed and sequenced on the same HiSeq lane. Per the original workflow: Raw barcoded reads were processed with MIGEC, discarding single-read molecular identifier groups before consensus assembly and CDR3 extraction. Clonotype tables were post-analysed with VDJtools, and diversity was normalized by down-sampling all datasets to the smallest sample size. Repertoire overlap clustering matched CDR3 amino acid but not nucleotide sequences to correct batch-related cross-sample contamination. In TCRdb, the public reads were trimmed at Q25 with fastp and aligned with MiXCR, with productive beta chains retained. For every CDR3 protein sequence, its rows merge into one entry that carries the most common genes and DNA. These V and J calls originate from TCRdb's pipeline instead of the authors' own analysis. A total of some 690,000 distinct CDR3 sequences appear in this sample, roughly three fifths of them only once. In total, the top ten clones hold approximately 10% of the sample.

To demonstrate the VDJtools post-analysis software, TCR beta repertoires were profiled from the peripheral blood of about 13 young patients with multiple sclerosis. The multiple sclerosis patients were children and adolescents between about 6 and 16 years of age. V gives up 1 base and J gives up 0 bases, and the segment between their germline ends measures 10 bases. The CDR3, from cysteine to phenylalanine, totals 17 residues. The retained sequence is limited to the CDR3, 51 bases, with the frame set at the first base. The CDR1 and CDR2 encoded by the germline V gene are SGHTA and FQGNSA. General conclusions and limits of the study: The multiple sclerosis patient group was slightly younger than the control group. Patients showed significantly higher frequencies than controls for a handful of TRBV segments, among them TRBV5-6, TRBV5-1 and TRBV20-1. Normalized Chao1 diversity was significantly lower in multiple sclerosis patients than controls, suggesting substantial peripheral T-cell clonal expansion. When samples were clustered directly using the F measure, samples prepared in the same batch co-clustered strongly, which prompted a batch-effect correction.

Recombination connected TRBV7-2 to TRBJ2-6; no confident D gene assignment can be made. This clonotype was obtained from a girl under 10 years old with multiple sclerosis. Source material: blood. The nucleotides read TGTGCCAGCAGCTTAGTCGGCGAAAGCTCTGGGGCCAACGTCCTGACTTTC. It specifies CASSLVGESSGANVLTF.